A selection of T cell receptor beta chains follows, all from one sample in a study of blood T cell repertoires in COVID-19. The data were produced by immunoSEQ multiplex PCR, yet TCRdb's version contains in-frame clones alone and is incomplete. This table has roughly 54,000 clones, less than 90% appearing once. The material sequenced was peripheral blood. The receptors were gathered from a man aged 50 to 59 with acute or convalescent COVID-19. CDR3s include the opening cysteine and the closing phenylalanine or tryptophan. A D gene is named only where the DNA matches it firmly. A clone size is listed for some rows: how often the clone was seen (once, few, many), or a class if it is expanded.

clone size	J gene	CDR3 length	V gene	D gene	CDR3 protein	CDR3 DNA
once	TRBJ2-2	16	TRBV4-1	TRBD2	CASSASGGLLTGELFF	TGCGCCAGCAGCGCCAGCGGGGGACTACTCACCGGGGAGCTGTTTTTT
NA	TRBJ2-2	18	TRBV7-9	TRBD1	CASSLSHRGRSNTGELFF	TGTGCCAGCAGCTTATCGCACAGGGGGCGGTCGAACACCGGGGAGCTGTTTTTT
NA	TRBJ2-1	15	TRBV7-6	NA	CASGPTSLSYNEQFF	TGTGCCAGCGGCCCTACTAGCCTCTCCTACAATGAGCAGTTCTTC
once	TRBJ2-2	15	TRBV10-3	TRBD1	CATRVQGVSTGELFF	TGTGCCACCCGGGTCCAGGGGGTTAGTACCGGGGAGCTGTTTTTT
NA	TRBJ1-2	14	TRBV2	NA	CASRGGGSLYGYTF	TGTGCCAGCCGGGGAGGGGGGTCCCTCTATGGCTACACCTTC
NA	TRBJ2-5	13	TRBV5-5	TRBD1	CASSIRQGETQYF	TGTGCCAGCAGCATCCGACAGGGTGAGACCCAGTACTTC
NA	TRBJ2-1	14	TRBV7-8	NA	CASSGGGSHNEQFF	TGTGCCAGCAGCGGCGGGGGCTCCCACAATGAGCAGTTCTTC
NA	TRBJ2-7	19	TRBV10-3	TRBD2	CAISEWRLAGVMMSYEQYF	TGTGCCATCAGTGAGTGGAGACTAGCGGGAGTGATGATGTCCTACGAGCAGTACTTC
few	TRBJ2-1	14	TRBV6-2/TRBV6-3	TRBD2	CASSLAGEIDEQFF	TGTGCCAGCAGCCTAGCGGGAGAGATAGATGAGCAGTTCTTC
NA	TRBJ1-5	15	TRBV19	TRBD1	CASSPPDRGNQPQHF	TGTGCCAGTAGTCCCCCTGACAGGGGCAATCAGCCCCAGCATTTT
few	TRBJ1-5	13	TRBV30	NA	CAWRADSNQPQHF	TGTGCCTGGAGAGCGGATAGCAATCAGCCCCAGCATTTT
NA	TRBJ1-2	14	TRBV3-1/TRBV3-2	NA	CASSQTGDRYGYTF	TGTGCCAGCAGCCAAACAGGTGACCGTTATGGCTACACCTTC
NA	TRBJ2-5	12	TRBV29-1	NA	CSVEHYQETQYF	TGCAGCGTTGAACACTACCAAGAGACCCAGTACTTC
NA	TRBJ1-5	15	TRBV12-1	NA	CASSLRQTSNQPQHF	TGTGCCAGCAGCCTTCGACAGACCAGCAATCAGCCCCAGCATTTT
NA	TRBJ2-7	15	TRBV9	TRBD1	CASSRQGAVSYEQYF	TGTGCCAGCAGCAGACAGGGGGCGGTATCCTACGAGCAGTACTTC
NA	TRBJ2-5	15	TRBV5-1	TRBD2	CASSLGGGPSETQYF	TGCGCCAGCAGCTTGGGGGGAGGGCCTTCCGAGACCCAGTACTTC
NA	TRBJ1-1	12	TRBV2	NA	CASTFSREVAFF	TGTGCCAGCACCTTTTCCCGGGAGGTAGCTTTCTTT
NA	TRBJ2-7	12	TRBV12-3/TRBV12-4	TRBD1	CASSTDRPEQYF	TGTGCCAGCAGCACGGACAGGCCCGAGCAGTACTTC
once	TRBJ1-1	13	TRBV19	NA	CASMDSLNTEAFF	TGTGCCAGTATGGACAGTTTGAACACTGAAGCTTTCTTT
NA	TRBJ2-1	16	TRBV6-5	TRBD2	CASSYAGGSWGDEQFF	TGTGCCAGCAGTTACGCGGGCGGGAGTTGGGGGGATGAGCAGTTCTTC
once	TRBJ1-5	13	TRBV12-3/TRBV12-4	NA	CASSLNGNQPQHF	TGTGCCAGCAGTTTAAACGGTAATCAGCCCCAGCATTTT
NA	TRBJ2-1	17	TRBV14	NA	CASSQDFGGTDLNEQFF	TGTGCCAGCAGCCAAGATTTTGGCGGGACGGACTTGAATGAGCAGTTCTTC
NA	TRBJ1-1	14	TRBV4-1	NA	CASSQMGGNTEAFF	TGCGCCAGCAGCCAAATGGGGGGAAACACTGAAGCTTTCTTT
NA	TRBJ2-1	17	TRBV24-1	TRBD2	CATSAPGGLAGVPEQFF	TGTGCCACCAGTGCTCCGGGGGGACTAGCGGGAGTACCTGAGCAGTTCTTC
once	TRBJ2-7	14	TRBV30	TRBD1	CAWSVDRAPAEQYF	TGTGCCTGGAGTGTAGACAGGGCGCCGGCCGAGCAGTACTTC
NA	TRBJ1-1	13	TRBV2	NA	CASISDTSGEAFF	TGTGCCAGCATCTCCGACACATCGGGGGAAGCTTTCTTT
NA	TRBJ2-2	15	TRBV3-1/TRBV3-2	NA	CASSHAGTGAGELFF	TGTGCCAGCAGCCACGCCGGTACAGGTGCCGGGGAGCTGTTTTTT
NA	TRBJ1-3	16	TRBV9	NA	CASSNYARYSGNTIYF	TGTGCCAGCAGCAACTACGCGCGGTACTCTGGAAACACCATATATTTT
NA	TRBJ2-1	15	TRBV7-9	TRBD1	CASSWTGGFYNEQFF	TGTGCCAGCAGCTGGACAGGGGGCTTCTACAATGAGCAGTTCTTC
NA	TRBJ1-2	13	TRBV27	NA	CASSPRGPGGYTF	TGTGCCAGCAGTCCCAGGGGCCCAGGTGGCTACACCTTC
NA	TRBJ2-7	12	TRBV2	NA	CASSETGVQQYF	TGTGCCAGCAGTGAGACAGGAGTACAGCAGTACTTC
NA	TRBJ1-2	12	TRBV10-2	NA	CASSEGGYGYTF	TGCGCCAGCAGTGAAGGGGGTTACGGCTACACCTTC
NA	TRBJ1-1	15	TRBV7-6	NA	CASSLAKGRRTEAFF	TGTGCCAGCAGCTTAGCGAAGGGGCGTCGCACTGAAGCTTTCTTT
NA	TRBJ1-4	17	TRBV23-1	NA	CASSPPRRTATNEKLFF	TGCGCCAGCAGCCCTCCCAGGAGGACCGCAACTAATGAAAAACTGTTTTTT
NA	TRBJ2-3	15	TRBV7-9	TRBD2	CASSLSGGVTDTQYF	TGTGCCAGCAGCCTTAGCGGGGGGGTCACAGATACGCAGTATTTT
NA	TRBJ2-3	16	TRBV5-1	TRBD2	CASTLPGGVSTDTQYF	TGCGCCAGCACCCTCCCGGGGGGGGTGAGCACAGATACGCAGTATTTT
NA	TRBJ1-1	13	TRBV10-3	NA	CAIWEGTNTEAFF	TGTGCCATCTGGGAGGGGACGAACACTGAAGCTTTCTTT
NA	TRBJ2-5	17	TRBV3-1/TRBV3-2	NA	CASSQDGGDTPPRAQYF	TGTGCCAGCAGCCAAGATGGTGGGGACACCCCCCCGAGGGCCCAGTACTTC
NA	TRBJ1-5	14	TRBV28	NA	CASSLGGGTQPQHF	TGTGCCAGCAGTTTAGGGGGAGGCACTCAGCCCCAGCATTTT
NA	TRBJ2-1	15	TRBV5-6	TRBD1	CASSLGGTAYNEQFF	TGTGCCAGCAGCTTGGGAGGGACAGCCTACAATGAGCAGTTCTTC
NA	TRBJ2-5	16	TRBV5-1	TRBD2	CASSHPSGGNQETQYF	TGCGCCAGCAGCCATCCTAGCGGGGGGAACCAAGAGACCCAGTACTTC
NA	TRBJ1-6	15	TRBV7-9	TRBD1	CASSSTGGINSPLHF	TGTGCCAGCAGCTCGACAGGGGGGATCAATTCACCCCTCCACTTT
NA	TRBJ2-5	16	TRBV6-1	TRBD2	CASSETSGGAWETQYF	TGTGCCAGCAGTGAGACTAGCGGGGGGGCTTGGGAGACCCAGTACTTC
NA	TRBJ2-2	13	TRBV5-4	TRBD1	CAGGTGNTGELFF	TGTGCCGGTGGGACAGGGAACACCGGGGAGCTGTTTTTT
NA	TRBJ2-7	19	TRBV7-6	TRBD2	CASSLGRASGGASSDEQYF	TGTGCCAGCAGCTTAGGAAGGGCTAGCGGGGGCGCCAGTAGCGACGAGCAGTACTTC
NA	TRBJ1-2	13	TRBV21-1	NA	CASSKERGWGYTF	TGTGCCAGCAGCAAAGAAAGGGGATGGGGCTACACCTTC
NA	TRBJ2-7	14	TRBV28	TRBD2	CASSSEGLTLEQYF	TGTGCCAGCAGTTCCGAGGGACTAACCCTCGAGCAGTACTTC
few	TRBJ2-1	18	TRBV5-5	TRBD2	CASSPTTSGRWSYNEQFF	TGTGCCAGCAGCCCAACGACTAGCGGGAGGTGGTCCTACAATGAGCAGTTCTTC